The clone carrying this T cell receptor (beta chain) was seen repeatedly, ten times or more. Researchers drew blood RNA from unsorted whole blood and extracted germline DNA as well. The template, around 520 ng total RNA, yielded TCR beta cDNA made with a constant-region primer. Amplification in three nested multiplex PCR rounds with slightly modified ARM-PCR gave rise to TCR beta libraries. TCRdb used MiXCR to reprocess the multiplex PCR reads, holding one entry per CDR3 protein. The table has hundreds of thousands of distinct CDR3 sequences, about 50% seen once. The data were taken from a study of tumor-infiltrating lymphocytes in primary liver carcinoma. Study background: Resecting the tumor surgically was how the patients' primary liver carcinoma was treated.

This sequence was found in a woman aged 25 to 39 with primary liver carcinoma and hepatitis B virus infection. Sequenced sample: peripheral blood.

For the CDR3, the DNA is TGTGCCAGCAGTGAAGCGTCACGAAACACTGAAGCTTTCTTT. Amino acids: CASSEASRNTEAFF. The chain has TRBV6-1 and TRBJ1-1, with D hard to call. Trimming took 0 bases from V and 2 from J, leaving 7 bases between them. This CDR3 comprises 14 residues. In germline, CDR1 is MNHNS, CDR2 SASEGT.